This TCR beta chain stems from a study of blood T cell repertoires in COVID-19. At the level of the study: T cells, B-cell-depleted T cells, or PBMCs provided the cDNA or gDNA that served as material.

Authors' analysis steps: Estimates of nucleated cell counts were drawn from the amplification of reference gene primers. TCRdb's table, derived via immunoSEQ multiplex PCR, lists solely in-frame clones and lacks some. V and J calls and clone size are copied from that table; D and trimming were computed from the DNA. The table shows fewer than 250,000 clones, with approximately 81% occurring only once. Germline loops: CDR1 ENHRY, CDR2 SYGVKD. Germline trimming cut 6 bases from V and 2 bases from J; bases unmatched to any gene: 7. The CDR3 has 16 residues. The rearrangement joins TRBV10-3 to TRBJ2-2; TRBD2 agrees at 9 bases. The sequence was obtained from a man aged 30 to 39 with active or convalescent COVID-19. The sequenced sample was peripheral blood. CDR3 nucleotide sequence: TGTGCCATCAGCTTTAGCGGGGGAGACAACACCGGGGAGCTGTTTTTT. It is translated as CAISFSGGDNTGELFF.